These 5 T cell receptor beta chains were all obtained from the same sample, sequenced in a study of cytomegalovirus exposure and HLA in healthy donors. The PCR made use of 60 Vbeta and 13 Jbeta primers. Profiled with immunoSEQ multiplex PCR; TCRdb holds only in-frame clones, not every one. The table has roughly 200,000 clones, 75% to 85% seen once; the top ten hold less than 3.5%. The specimen was PBMCs. These receptors came from a woman aged 55-75 years in good health and CMV-seropositive.

This clone is a singleton in its sample. The V gene is TRBV4-3, the J gene TRBJ2-3; 8 bases map to TRBD1. Germline V gene sequence: CDR1 LGHNA, CDR2 YSLEER. V dropped 1 base and J dropped 10; count of bases not matched to a gene: 7. The CDR3 is 14 amino acids. For the CDR3, the DNA is TGCGCCAGCAGCCAAGGAGACAGGGGTGGTTCGCAGTATTTT. It encodes CASSQGDRGGSQYF.

In its sample, this clone was seen once. V gene TRBV7-3 combines with J gene TRBJ1-6; D is uncertain. Looked up from germline, CDR1 is SGHTA and CDR2 is FQGTGA. The CDR3 spans 14 residues. The V gene lost 5 bases and the J gene lost 7 bases, with 12 bases spanning the gap. In DNA form, the CDR3 reads TGTGCCAGCAGCCCGGGATCCTCGAATTCACCCCTCCACTTT. This codes for CASSPGSSNSPLHF.

The chain links TRBV5-5 to TRBJ1-2; D gene ambiguous. V shed 1 base and J shed 2 bases, with 6 bases lying between them. This CDR3 region has 13 residues. Germline assignment: CDR1 SGHKS and CDR2 YYEKEE (reference sequence). The CDR3 reads CASSLMLNYGYTF. The CDR3 DNA reads as TGTGCCAGCAGCTTGATGCTAAACTATGGCTACACCTTC.

This clone appeared a single time. The gene calls are TRBV11-2 and TRBJ2-1, with 16 bases fitting TRBD2. After removal of 5 bases from V and 8 bases from J, the junction contained 9 bases not matched to a gene. This CDR3 region has 17 residues. CDR1 is SGHAT and CDR2 is FQNNGV in the germline V gene. Here the CDR3 reads CASSPGTSGGARDEQFF. CDR3 in DNA: TGTGCCAGCAGCCCTGGGACTAGCGGGGGGGCCAGGGATGAGCAGTTCTTC.

V usage is TRBV7-2 and J usage is TRBJ2-1; D is possibly TRBD2 (6 bases). V shed 5 bases and J shed 0 bases, with 14 bases lying between them. The length of the CDR3 is 16 residues. The germline V gene has CDR1 SGHTA and CDR2 FQGNSA. The CDR3 nucleotides read TGTGCCAGCAGCCCCACGGCGGGGAACTCCTACAATGAGCAGTTCTTC. As protein: CASSPTAGNSYNEQFF.